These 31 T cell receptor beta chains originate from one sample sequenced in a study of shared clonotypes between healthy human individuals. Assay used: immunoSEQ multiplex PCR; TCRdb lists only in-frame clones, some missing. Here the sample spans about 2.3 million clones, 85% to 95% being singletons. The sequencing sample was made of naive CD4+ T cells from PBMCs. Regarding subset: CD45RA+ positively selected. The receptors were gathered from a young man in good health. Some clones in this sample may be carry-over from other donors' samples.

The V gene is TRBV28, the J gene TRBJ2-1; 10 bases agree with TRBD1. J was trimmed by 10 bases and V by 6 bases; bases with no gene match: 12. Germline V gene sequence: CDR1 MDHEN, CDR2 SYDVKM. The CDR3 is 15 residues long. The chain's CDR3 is CASSSGTGASREQFF. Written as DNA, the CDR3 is TGTGCCAGCAGCTCCGGGACAGGGGCTTCTCGGGAGCAGTTCTTC.

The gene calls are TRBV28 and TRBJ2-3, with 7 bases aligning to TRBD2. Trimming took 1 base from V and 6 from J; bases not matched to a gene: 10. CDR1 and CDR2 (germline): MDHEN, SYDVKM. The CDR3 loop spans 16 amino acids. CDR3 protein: CASSLSAAGVSDTQYF. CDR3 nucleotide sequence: TGTGCCAGCAGTTTATCAGCGGCGGGAGTGTCGGATACGCAGTATTTT.

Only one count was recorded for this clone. The CDR3 sequence is CASRRAASYEQYF. The CDR3 DNA is TGTGCCAGCCGCAGGGCGGCCTCCTACGAGCAGTACTTC. The chain has TRBV2 and TRBJ2-7; perhaps TRBD1 as D (5 bases). The V gene lost 8 bases and the J gene lost 0 bases, with 11 bases spanning the gap. Germline V lookup: CDR1 SNHLY, CDR2 FYNNEI. CDR3 length: 13 residues.

In DNA, the CDR3 is TGTGCCAGCAGCGCCCTAAGCGGGGCCCCTTTCGGTGGGCAGTACTTC. This codes for CASSALSGAPFGGQYF. The chain employs TRBV9 and TRBJ2-7; 7 nucleotides match TRBD2. With 3 bases clipped from V and 9 bases from J, the junction kept 18 bases outside the gene matches. The germline V gene has CDR1 SGDLS and CDR2 YYNGEE. CDR3 length equals 16 residues.

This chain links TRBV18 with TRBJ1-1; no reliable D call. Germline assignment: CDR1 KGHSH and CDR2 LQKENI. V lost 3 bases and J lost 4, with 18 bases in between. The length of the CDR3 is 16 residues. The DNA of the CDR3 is TGTGCCAGCTCACCCGTCCAGGTTACATTGGGCACTGAAGCTTTCTTT. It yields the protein CASSPVQVTLGTEAFF.

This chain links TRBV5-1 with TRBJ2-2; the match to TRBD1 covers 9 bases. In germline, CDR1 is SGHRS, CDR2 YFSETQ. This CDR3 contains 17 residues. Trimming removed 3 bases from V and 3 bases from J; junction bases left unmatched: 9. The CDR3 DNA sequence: TGCGCCAGCAGCTCGAAATACAGGGGGCAGGACACCGGGGAGCTGTTTTTT. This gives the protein CASSSKYRGQDTGELFF. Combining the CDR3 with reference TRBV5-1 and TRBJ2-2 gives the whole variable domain KAGVTQTPRYLIKTRGQQVTLSCSPISGHRSVSWYQQTPGQGLQFLFEYFSETQRNKGNFPGRFSGRQFSNSRSEMNVSTLELGDSALYLCASSSKYRGQDTGELFFGEGSRLTVL.

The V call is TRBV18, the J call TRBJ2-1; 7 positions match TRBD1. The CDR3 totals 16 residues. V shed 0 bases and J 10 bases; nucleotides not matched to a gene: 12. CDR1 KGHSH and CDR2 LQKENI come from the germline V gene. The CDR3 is CASSPPKPSTGVEQFF. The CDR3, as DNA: TGTGCCAGCTCACCACCCAAACCTAGTACAGGGGTCGAGCAGTTCTTC. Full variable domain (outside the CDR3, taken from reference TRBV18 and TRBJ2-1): NAGVMQNPRHLVRRRGQEARLRCSPMKGHSHVYWYRQLPEEGLKFMVYLQKENIIDESGMPKERFSAEFPKEGPSILRIQQVVRGDSAAYFCASSPPKPSTGVEQFFGPGTRLTVL.

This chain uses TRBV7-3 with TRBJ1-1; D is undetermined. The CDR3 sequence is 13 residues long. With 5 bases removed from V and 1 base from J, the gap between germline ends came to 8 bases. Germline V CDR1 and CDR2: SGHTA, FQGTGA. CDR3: CASSRTENTEAFF. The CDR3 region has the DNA TGTGCCAGCAGCAGGACGGAGAACACTGAAGCTTTCTTT.

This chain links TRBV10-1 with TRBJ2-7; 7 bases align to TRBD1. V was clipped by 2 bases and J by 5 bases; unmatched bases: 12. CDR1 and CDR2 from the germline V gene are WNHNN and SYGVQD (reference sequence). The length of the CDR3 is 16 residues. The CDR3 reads CASSERGSAGGDEQYF. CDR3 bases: TGCGCCAGCAGTGAGCGAGGCTCGGCAGGGGGAGACGAGCAGTACTTC.

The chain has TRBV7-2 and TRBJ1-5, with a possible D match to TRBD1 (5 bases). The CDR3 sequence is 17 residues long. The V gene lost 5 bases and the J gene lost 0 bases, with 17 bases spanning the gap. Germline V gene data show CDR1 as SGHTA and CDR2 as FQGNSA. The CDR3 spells CASSALTGGYSNQPQHF. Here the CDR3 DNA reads TGTGCCAGCAGCGCACTGACTGGGGGTTATAGCAATCAGCCCCAGCATTTT. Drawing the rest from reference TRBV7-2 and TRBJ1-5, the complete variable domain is GAGVSQSPSNKVTEKGKDVELRCDPISGHTALYWYRQSLGQGLEFLIYFQGNSAPDKSGLPSDRFSAERTGGSVSTLTIQRTQQEDSAVYLCASSALTGGYSNQPQHFGDGTRLSIL.

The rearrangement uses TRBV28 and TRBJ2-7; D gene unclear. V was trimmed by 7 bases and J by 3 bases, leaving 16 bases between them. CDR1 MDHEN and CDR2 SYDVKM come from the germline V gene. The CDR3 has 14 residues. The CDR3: CASNRVRTHYEQYF. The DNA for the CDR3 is TGTGCCAGCAATAGGGTCCGGACCCACTACGAGCAGTACTTC.

The CDR3: CASSLPRSREGRGEQFF. The CDR3 DNA follows: TGTGCCAGCAGCCTCCCCCGGTCGCGGGAGGGCCGGGGTGAGCAGTTCTTC. This chain connects TRBV7-3 to TRBJ2-1; 9 bases match TRBD2. Germline V gene sequence: CDR1 SGHTA, CDR2 FQGTGA. Trimming removed 5 bases from V and 9 bases from J; junction bases left unmatched: 17. This CDR3 is 17 amino acids long. The full variable domain, rest sourced from reference TRBV7-3 and TRBJ2-1, is GAGVSQTPSNKVTEKGKYVELRCDPISGHTALYWYRQSLGQGPEFLIYFQGTGAADDSGLPNDRFFAVRPEGSVSTLKIQRTERGDSAVYLCASSLPRSREGRGEQFFGPGTRLTVL.

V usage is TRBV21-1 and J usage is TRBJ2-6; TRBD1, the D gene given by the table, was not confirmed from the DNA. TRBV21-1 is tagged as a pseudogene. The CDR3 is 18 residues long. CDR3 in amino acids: CASSKVPGFFSGANVLTF. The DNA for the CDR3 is TGTGCCAGCAGCAAAGTCCCAGGTTTCTTCTCTGGGGCCAACGTCCTGACTTTC.

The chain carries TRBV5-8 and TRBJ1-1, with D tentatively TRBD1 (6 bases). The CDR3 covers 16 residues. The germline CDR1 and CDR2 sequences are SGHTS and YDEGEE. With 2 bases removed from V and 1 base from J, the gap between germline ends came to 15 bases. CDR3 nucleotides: TGTGCCAGCAGCTTTTGGACGGGGACAAGGAACACTGAAGCTTTCTTT. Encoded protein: CASSFWTGTRNTEAFF.

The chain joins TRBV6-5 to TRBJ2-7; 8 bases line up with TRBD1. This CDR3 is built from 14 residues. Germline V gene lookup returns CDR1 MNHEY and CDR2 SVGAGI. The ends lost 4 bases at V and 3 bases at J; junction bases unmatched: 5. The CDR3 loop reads CASSSIGQGYEQYF. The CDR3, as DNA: TGTGCCAGCAGTTCAATCGGACAGGGCTACGAGCAGTACTTC.

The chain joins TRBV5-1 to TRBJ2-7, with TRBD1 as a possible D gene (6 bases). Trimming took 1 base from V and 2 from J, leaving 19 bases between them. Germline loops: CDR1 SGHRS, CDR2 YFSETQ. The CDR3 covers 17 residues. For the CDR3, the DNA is TGCGCCAGCAGCTTGACGACCGAGGGCCAGGGGACCTACGAGCAGTACTTC. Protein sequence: CASSLTTEGQGTYEQYF.

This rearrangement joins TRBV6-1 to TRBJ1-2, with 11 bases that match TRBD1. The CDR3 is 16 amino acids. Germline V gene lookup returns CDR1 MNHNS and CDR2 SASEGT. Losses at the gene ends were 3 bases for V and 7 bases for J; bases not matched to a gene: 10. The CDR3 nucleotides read TGTGCCAGCAGTGACCCGGGACAGGGGGTTTCGGGTGGCTACACCTTC. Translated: CASSDPGQGVSGGYTF.

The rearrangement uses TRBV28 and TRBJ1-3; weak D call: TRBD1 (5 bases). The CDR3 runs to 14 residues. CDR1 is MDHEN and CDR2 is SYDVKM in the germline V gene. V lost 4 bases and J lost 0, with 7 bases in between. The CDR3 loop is CASSWDGSGNTIYF. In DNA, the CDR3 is TGTGCCAGCAGTTGGGACGGCTCTGGAAACACCATATATTTT.

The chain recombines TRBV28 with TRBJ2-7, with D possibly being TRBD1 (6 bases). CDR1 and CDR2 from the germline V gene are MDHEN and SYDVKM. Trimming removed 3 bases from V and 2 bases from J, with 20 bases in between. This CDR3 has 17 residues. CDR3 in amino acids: CASSFNLARTAAYEQYF. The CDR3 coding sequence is TGTGCCAGCAGTTTTAACCTGGCGCGGACAGCCGCCTACGAGCAGTACTTC. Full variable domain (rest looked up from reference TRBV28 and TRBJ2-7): DVKVTQSSRYLVKRTGEKVFLECVQDMDHENMFWYRQDPGLGLRLIYFSYDVKMKEKGDIPEGYSVSREKKERFSLILESASTNQTSMYLCASSFNLARTAAYEQYFGPGTRLTVT.

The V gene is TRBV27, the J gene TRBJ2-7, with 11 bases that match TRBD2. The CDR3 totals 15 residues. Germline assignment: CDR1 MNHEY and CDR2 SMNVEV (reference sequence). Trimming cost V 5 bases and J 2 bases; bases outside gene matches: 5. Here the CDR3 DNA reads TGTGCCAGCAGTCGCCGACTAGCGGGGACCTACGAGCAGTACTTC. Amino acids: CASSRRLAGTYEQYF.

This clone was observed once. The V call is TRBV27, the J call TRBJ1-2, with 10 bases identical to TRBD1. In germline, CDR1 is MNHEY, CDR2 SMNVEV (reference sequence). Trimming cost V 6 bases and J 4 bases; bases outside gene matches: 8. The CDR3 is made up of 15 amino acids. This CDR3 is CASSDRGLPSYGYTF. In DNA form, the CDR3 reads TGTGCCAGCAGCGACAGGGGGCTCCCCTCCTATGGCTACACCTTC.

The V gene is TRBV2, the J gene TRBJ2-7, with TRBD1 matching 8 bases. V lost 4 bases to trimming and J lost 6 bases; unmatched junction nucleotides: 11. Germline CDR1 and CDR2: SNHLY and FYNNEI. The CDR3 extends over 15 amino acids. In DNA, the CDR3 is TGTGCCAGCAGTGGGACAGGGAGGTTCAAGGTCGAGCAGTACTTC. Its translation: CASSGTGRFKVEQYF.

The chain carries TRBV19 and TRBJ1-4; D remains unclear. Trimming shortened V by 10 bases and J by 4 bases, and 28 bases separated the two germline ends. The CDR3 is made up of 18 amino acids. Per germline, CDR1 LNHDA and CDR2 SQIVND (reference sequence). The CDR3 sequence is CATPLWEGNRRLNEKLFF. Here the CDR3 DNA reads TGTGCCACCCCTCTGTGGGAAGGGAATCGACGGCTTAATGAAAAACTGTTTTTT. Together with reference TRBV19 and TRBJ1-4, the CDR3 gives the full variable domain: DGGITQSPKYLFRKEGQNVTLSCEQNLNHDAMYWYRQDPGQGLRLIYYSQIVNDFQKGDIAEGYSVSREKKESFPLTVTSAQKNPTAFYLCATPLWEGNRRLNEKLFFGSGTQLSVL.

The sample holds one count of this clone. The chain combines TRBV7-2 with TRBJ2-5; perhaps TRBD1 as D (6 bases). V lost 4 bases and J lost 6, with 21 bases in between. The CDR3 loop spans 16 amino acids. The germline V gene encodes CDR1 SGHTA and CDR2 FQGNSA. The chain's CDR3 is CASSSQGRKGKKTQYF. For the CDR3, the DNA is TGTGCCAGCAGCTCACAGGGTAGAAAGGGTAAAAAGACCCAGTACTTC.

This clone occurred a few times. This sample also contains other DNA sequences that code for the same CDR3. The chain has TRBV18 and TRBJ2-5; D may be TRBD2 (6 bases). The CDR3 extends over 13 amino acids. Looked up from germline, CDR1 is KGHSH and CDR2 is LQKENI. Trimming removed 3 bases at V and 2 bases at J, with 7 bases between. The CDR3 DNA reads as TGTGCCAGCTCACCGGGGGGTCAAGAGACCCAGTACTTC. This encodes CASSPGGQETQYF. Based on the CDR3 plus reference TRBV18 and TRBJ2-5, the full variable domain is NAGVMQNPRHLVRRRGQEARLRCSPMKGHSHVYWYRQLPEEGLKFMVYLQKENIIDESGMPKERFSAEFPKEGPSILRIQQVVRGDSAAYFCASSPGGQETQYFGPGTRLLVL.

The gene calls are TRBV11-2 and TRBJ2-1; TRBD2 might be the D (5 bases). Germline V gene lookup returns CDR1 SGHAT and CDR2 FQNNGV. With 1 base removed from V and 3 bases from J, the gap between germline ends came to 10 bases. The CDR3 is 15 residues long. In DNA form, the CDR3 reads TGTGCCAGCAGCTTAGGTTCCGGGAACTACAATGAGCAGTTCTTC. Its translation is CASSLGSGNYNEQFF.

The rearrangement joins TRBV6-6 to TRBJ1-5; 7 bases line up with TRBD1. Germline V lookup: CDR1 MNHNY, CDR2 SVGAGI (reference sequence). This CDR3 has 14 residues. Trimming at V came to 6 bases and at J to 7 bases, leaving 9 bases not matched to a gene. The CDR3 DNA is TGTGCCAGCAGCCCTCGACAGGGTGGCCAGCCCCAGCATTTT. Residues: CASSPRQGGQPQHF.

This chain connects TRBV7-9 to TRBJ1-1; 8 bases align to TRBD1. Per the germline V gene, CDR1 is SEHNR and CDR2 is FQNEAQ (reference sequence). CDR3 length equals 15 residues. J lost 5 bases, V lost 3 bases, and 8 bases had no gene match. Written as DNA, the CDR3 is TGTGCCAGCAGCTTTGTAGGACAGGGAATAACTGAAGCTTTCTTT. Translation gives CASSFVGQGITEAFF.

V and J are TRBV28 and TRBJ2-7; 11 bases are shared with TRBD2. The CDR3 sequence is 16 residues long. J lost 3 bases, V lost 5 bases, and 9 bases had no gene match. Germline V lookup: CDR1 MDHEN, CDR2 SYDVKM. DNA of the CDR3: TGTGCCAGCAGTCCGCCCCTAGCGGGAGGCTACTACGAGCAGTACTTC. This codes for CASSPPLAGGYYEQYF.

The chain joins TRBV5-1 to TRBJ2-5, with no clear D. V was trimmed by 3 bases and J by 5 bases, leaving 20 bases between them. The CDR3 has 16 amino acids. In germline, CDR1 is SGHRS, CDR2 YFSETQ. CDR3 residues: CASSSNWVLRGETQYF. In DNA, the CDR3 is TGCGCCAGCAGCTCGAATTGGGTACTCCGTGGCGAGACCCAGTACTTC. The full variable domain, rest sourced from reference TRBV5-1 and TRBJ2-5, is KAGVTQTPRYLIKTRGQQVTLSCSPISGHRSVSWYQQTPGQGLQFLFEYFSETQRNKGNFPGRFSGRQFSNSRSEMNVSTLELGDSALYLCASSSNWVLRGETQYFGPGTRLLVL.

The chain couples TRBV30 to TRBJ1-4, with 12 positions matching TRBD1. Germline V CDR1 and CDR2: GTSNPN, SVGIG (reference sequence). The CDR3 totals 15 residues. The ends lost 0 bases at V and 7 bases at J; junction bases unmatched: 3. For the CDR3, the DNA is TGTGCCTGGAGTGTGATGGGACAGGGGGCTGAAAAACTGTTTTTT. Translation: CAWSVMGQGAEKLFF.